Each of the 17 T cell receptor beta chains below was sequenced from the same sample in a study of CD8+CD57+ T cells in acquired aplastic anemia. TCR beta VDJ and CDR3 profiling used genomic DNA as template. TCRdb ran MiXCR on the reads and lists one entry per CDR3 protein. The table has 310,000 or so distinct CDR3 sequences, roughly 59% seen once. Before being chosen for sequencing, patients had shown CD8+CD57+ cell expansion by flow cytometry. The source material was sorted CD4+, CD8+, or CD8+CD57+ T cells (not recorded which) from PBMCs. These receptors were obtained from a human donor with aplastic anemia.

This clonotype was counted many times. This chain links TRBV7-3 with TRBJ1-1, with D perhaps TRBD1 (5 bases). CDR3 length equals 14 residues. The germline gives CDR1 SGHTA, CDR2 FQGTGA. V lost 2 bases and J 0 bases, leaving 7 bases between the germline ends. In DNA, the CDR3 is TGTGCCAGCAGCTTATCAGGGTTGAACACTGAAGCTTTCTTT. Translation: CASSLSGLNTEAFF.

The chain couples TRBV20-1 to TRBJ1-5, with D possibly TRBD1 on 5 matching bases. The V gene lost 5 bases and the J gene lost 1 base, with 18 bases spanning the gap. The length of the CDR3 is 16 residues. Germline V gives CDR1 DFQATT, CDR2 SNEGSKA (reference sequence). This CDR3 is CSASPRGAMSNQPQHF. The CDR3 nucleotides read TGCAGTGCTTCCCCGAGAGGGGCCATGAGCAATCAGCCCCAGCATTTT.

CDR3 loop: CSVTKGGREPQHF. For the CDR3, the DNA is TGCAGTGTCACGAAGGGGGGCAGGGAGCCCCAGCATTTT. The rearrangement uses TRBV20-1 and TRBJ1-5; perhaps TRBD1 as D (6 bases). With 7 bases removed from V and 8 bases from J, the gap between germline ends came to 18 bases. CDR3 length equals 13 residues. The V gene's germline CDR1 is DFQATT and CDR2 SNEGSKA (reference sequence).

The chain combines TRBV2 with TRBJ2-1; D remains unclear. The CDR3 extends over 12 amino acids. The V end lost 7 bases, the J end lost 10 bases, and 14 bases lay between the germline ends. Germline V CDR1 and CDR2: SNHLY, FYNNEI. The CDR3 reads CASNARAPEQFF. In DNA, the CDR3 is TGTGCCAGCAACGCTAGAGCGCCAGAGCAGTTCTTC.

The genes are TRBV24-1 and TRBJ2-1; D gene ambiguous. The CDR3 has 14 residues. V was shortened by 0 bases and J by 6 bases, with 8 bases between the two germline ends. The V gene's germline CDR1 is KGHDR and CDR2 SFDVKD. Written as DNA, the CDR3 is TGTGCCACCAGTGATTTGCAAGCGAGCAATGAGCAGTTCTTC. Residues: CATSDLQASNEQFF.

This chain links TRBV10-3 with TRBJ1-2; TRBD1 matches at 8 bases. Germline loops: CDR1 ENHRY, CDR2 SYGVKD. V lost 0 bases and J lost 8; bases outside the gene matches: 5. This CDR3 has 14 amino acids. CDR3 nucleotide sequence: TGTGCCATCAGTGAGTCGCAGGGGGCGGACGGCTACACCTTC. Translation gives CAISESQGADGYTF.

This rearrangement joins TRBV7-6 to TRBJ2-3; 9 bases align to TRBD2. Trimming at V came to 5 bases and at J to 3 bases, leaving 6 bases not matched to a gene. This CDR3 has 15 residues. Germline V gene data show CDR1 as SGHVS and CDR2 as FNYEAQ. This CDR3 is CASSPYSGGTDTQYF. The CDR3 region has the DNA TGTGCCAGCAGCCCCTACAGCGGGGGGACAGATACGCAGTATTTT.

This clonotype was seen many times. This rearrangement joins TRBV6-2 or TRBV6-3 to TRBJ2-7; 10 bases line up with TRBD2. This CDR3 region has 14 residues. In germline, CDR1 is MNHEY, CDR2 SVGEGT. The V segment lost 0 bases and the J segment 6 bases; nucleotides outside the gene matches: 2. CDR3 nucleotides: TGTGCCAGCAGTTACTCGAGGACTAGCGGCGAGCAGTACTTC. It encodes CASSYSRTSGEQYF.

About this clonotype: The junction departs from the called germline gene at one end, perhaps through a read error. The rearrangement uses TRBV7-7 and TRBJ1-1; D is uncertain. The CDR3 is 13 residues long. CDR1 is SSHAT, CDR2 FNYEAQ, per germline (reference sequence). CDR3 coding DNA: TGTGCTAGCAGCAACTCTGAGAACACTGAAGCTTTCTTT. As protein: CASSNSENTEAFF.

Many counts were recorded for this clonotype. This chain uses TRBV2 with TRBJ1-3; TRBD1 agrees at 9 bases. This CDR3 spans 17 amino acids. Trimming took 5 bases from V and 3 from J; bases not matched to a gene: 11. Germline lookup yields CDR1 SNHLY and CDR2 FYNNEI. CDR3 protein: CASSRGTGNSFGNTIYF. The CDR3, as DNA: TGTGCCAGCAGTAGAGGGACAGGGAACAGCTTTGGAAACACCATATATTTT.

V and J are TRBV7-2 and TRBJ2-1, with D perhaps TRBD1 (5 bases). Looked up from germline, CDR1 is SGHTA and CDR2 is FQGNSA. The germline V and J ends were trimmed by 1 base and 7 bases, with 14 bases remaining between them. The CDR3 runs 15 residues. CDR3 sequence (DNA): TGTGCCAGCAGCTTAGGAGGCGTAGGGGCTAATGAGCAGTTCTTC. Translation gives CASSLGGVGANEQFF.

The chain joins TRBV19 to TRBJ2-5; D tentatively fits TRBD1 or TRBD2 (5 bases each). The germline V gene encodes CDR1 LNHDA and CDR2 SQIVND (reference sequence). This CDR3 has 16 residues. The V and J ends lost 4 bases and 5 bases respectively, with 20 bases between them. The DNA of the CDR3 is TGTGCCAGTAGTACCCCAAGGGGAGTGGCTGGGGAGACCCAGTACTTC. Translation: CASSTPRGVAGETQYF.

Turning to this clonotype: One junction end does not reproduce the germline sequence, and a read error may be involved. The chain recombines TRBV20-1 with TRBJ1-3; D uncertain. This CDR3 has 17 residues. Germline V CDR1 and CDR2: DFQATT, SNEGSKA (reference sequence). The DNA for the CDR3 is TGCAGTGCTAGGATGCCCCGGGCTCCGCTTTCGGGAACCACCATATATTTT. Amino acid sequence: CSARMPRAPLSGTTIYF.

This chain uses TRBV11-2 with TRBJ1-1; D unclear. The V gene's germline CDR1 is SGHAT and CDR2 FQNNGV. Trimming left V 6 bases short and J 0 bases short, with 8 bases between. The CDR3 spans 13 residues. The CDR3 DNA reads as TGTGCCAGCAGTAGCCCGGTGAACACTGAAGCTTTCTTT. Amino acid sequence: CASSSPVNTEAFF.

CDR3 sequence: CASSWDSTTPLHF. CDR3 in DNA: TGCGCCAGCAGCTGGGACAGTACAACACCCCTCCACTTT. The chain links TRBV5-1 to TRBJ1-6; 7 nucleotides line up with TRBD1. Germline CDR1 reads SGHRS; CDR2 reads YFSETQ. The V segment lost 3 bases and the J segment 11 bases; nucleotides outside the gene matches: 5. CDR3 length: 13 amino acids.

This clonotype was found a few times. The chain has TRBV7-8 and TRBJ1-5; D is possibly TRBD1 (6 bases). Trimming cost V 1 base and J 6 bases, with 16 bases left between them. This CDR3 spans 16 amino acids. Looked up from germline, CDR1 is SGHVS and CDR2 is FQNEAQ. CDR3 in DNA: TGTGCCAGCAGCTTAGGGGCAGGGGCCAGTGTTCAGCCCCAGCATTTT. It translates to CASSLGAGASVQPQHF.

The table lists this clonotype with a few counts. The V call is TRBV27, the J call TRBJ2-3; perhaps TRBD1 as D (6 bases). The V end was cut by 6 bases, the J end by 3 bases, with 22 bases between. The CDR3 loop spans 17 amino acids. Germline V gene lookup returns CDR1 MNHEY and CDR2 SMNVEV (reference sequence). CDR3 amino acids: CASRRVTGFQTTDTQYF. Written as DNA, the CDR3 is TGTGCCAGCAGAAGGGTCACAGGGTTCCAAACGACAGATACGCAGTATTTT.